This TCR beta chain was obtained from a study of blood T cell repertoires in COVID-19. The protocol was immunoSEQ multiplex PCR, while the TCRdb copy is restricted to in-frame clones and leaves out a portion. This table has more than 10,000 clones, roughly 93% appearing once. Deletions cut 0 bases from V and 0 bases from J, with 15 bases between. Germline lookup yields CDR1 LGHNA and CDR2 YNFKEQ. CDR3 length equals 18 residues. This chain connects TRBV4-2 to TRBJ2-1; D is possibly TRBD1 (5 bases). The TCR originated in a human donor in a cohort sampled during active COVID-19. Sequenced: peripheral blood. The CDR3 sequence: CASSQESVVGRSYNEQFF. The DNA for the CDR3 is TGTGCCAGCAGCCAAGAGTCCGTCGTGGGGCGCTCCTACAATGAGCAGTTCTTC.